The rows below give T cell receptor beta chains drawn from one sample of a study of blood T cells in healthy people across ages. TCRdb reprocessed the 5' RACE reads with MiXCR, giving one entry per CDR3 protein. The sample holds 1.5 million to 2 million distinct CDR3 sequences, 49% seen once. Source material: blood. These receptors originate from a middle-aged woman in good health. Each CDR3 is given with its conserved first and last residue. The order of the fields is clone size, V gene, J gene, D gene, CDR3 DNA, CDR3 protein. The D gene is left open where the match is weak. Not all rows give a size; the values are once, few, many and, for expanded clones, a class.

-,TRBV25-1,TRBJ2-7,-,TGTGCCAGCAGCCGGGACGTGGGAGTCCACGAGCAGTACTTC,CASSRDVGVHEQYF
few,TRBV5-1,TRBJ2-5,-,TGCGCCAGCAGCTTGTCTTTCCAGGGGAAAGAGACCCAGTACTTC,CASSLSFQGKETQYF
-,TRBV7-9,TRBJ2-5,-,TGTGCCAGCAGCGAGACAAGAGAGACCCAGTACTTC,CASSETRETQYF
-,TRBV6-1,TRBJ2-7,-,TGTGCCAGTAGAGCCGGACGGCACTACGAGCAGTACTTC,CASRAGRHYEQYF
-,TRBV18,TRBJ1-1,-,TGTGCCAGCTCAGAGACATTTGAAGCTTTCTTT,CASSETFEAFF
-,TRBV9,TRBJ2-3,-,TGTGCCAGCAGCGTAGGGATTAGAGGAGATACGCAGTATTTT,CASSVGIRGDTQYF
-,TRBV6-6,TRBJ2-6,-,TGTGCCAGCAGTTCTGGGGGCGGACGCTCTGGGGCCAACGTCCTGACTTTC,CASSSGGGRSGANVLTF
few,TRBV11-1,TRBJ2-7,TRBD2,TGTGCCAGCAGCCCTGGGACTAGCGGGGGGGCCACCTACGAGCAGTACTTC,CASSPGTSGGATYEQYF
-,TRBV7-8,TRBJ2-5,TRBD2,TGTGCCAGCAGCTCGGGACAGCATAGAATAGCGGGGGGGAAAGAGACCCAGTACTTC,CASSSGQHRIAGGKETQYF
-,TRBV20-1,TRBJ2-7,-,TGCAGTGCTGACGGGGGCAGGTCTTTGGCCGAGCAGTACTTC,CSADGGRSLAEQYF
-,TRBV4-3,TRBJ2-7,-,TGCGCCTGCAGCCAAGATGCAGCATCCTCCTACGAGCAGTACTTC,CACSQDAASSYEQYF
few,TRBV27,TRBJ2-3,-,TGTGCCAGCAGTTCCCCCTCCACCCCGGGACAAGATGCAACAGATACGCAGTATTTT,CASSSPSTPGQDATDTQYF
-,TRBV6-6,TRBJ2-5,-,TGTGCCAGCAGTTACGCCTCGGAGATGTACCAAGAGACCCAGTACTTC,CASSYASEMYQETQYF
-,TRBV11-2,TRBJ1-2,TRBD1,TGTGCCAGCAGCTTTAGACAGGGCGGAAACTATGGCTACACCTTC,CASSFRQGGNYGYTF
many,TRBV5-1,TRBJ2-1,TRBD1,TGCGCCAGCAGCTTAGGACAGGGGGCGAATGAGCAGTTCTTC,CASSLGQGANEQFF
few,TRBV5-1,TRBJ2-1,TRBD2,TGTGCCAGCAGCCGACTAGCGGGGGGGTCTAATGAGCAGTTCTTC,CASSRLAGGSNEQFF
-,TRBV5-5,TRBJ2-1,-,TGTGCCAGCAGCTTGTGGGGTGCAGGCGGTAACAATGAGCAGTTCTTC,CASSLWGAGGNNEQFF
-,TRBV28,TRBJ2-3,TRBD2,TGTGCCAGCAGGACTAGCGGGGGAGAGCATACGCAGTATTTT,CASRTSGGEHTQYF
-,TRBV6-2/TRBV6-3,TRBJ2-3,-,TGTGCCAGCAGTTACCTCAGGAGGAGTTCGGATACGCAGTATTTT,CASSYLRRSSDTQYF
few,TRBV12-3/TRBV12-4,TRBJ2-7,-,TGTGCCAGCAGTTTAGCGACAGCCACCTACGAGCAGTACTTC,CASSLATATYEQYF
-,TRBV5-5,TRBJ1-2,-,TGTGCCAGCAGAACTTTGGACGATGGCTACACCTTC,CASRTLDDGYTF
few,TRBV28,TRBJ2-7,-,TGTGCCAGCAGTCCGACCCTGGACACCTCCTACGAGCAGTACTTC,CASSPTLDTSYEQYF
-,TRBV6-5,TRBJ2-7,-,TGTGCCAGCAGCAACACAGGGAACTCCTACGAGCAGTACTTC,CASSNTGNSYEQYF
-,TRBV12-3/TRBV12-4,TRBJ1-2,-,TGTGCCAGCAGTGTAGGCCAGCTCCAGGGCTACACCTTC,CASSVGQLQGYTF
-,TRBV11-1,TRBJ2-6,TRBD2,TGTGCCAGCACCAGTAACGGGGGGGGCTCTGGGGCCAACGTCCTGACTTTC,CASTSNGGGSGANVLTF
-,TRBV28,TRBJ2-1,-,TGTGCCAGCAGTTTTAGCGGTACAGGGGATGAGCAGTTCTTC,CASSFSGTGDEQFF
once,TRBV4-3,TRBJ2-5,-,TGCGCCAGCAGCCAAGAGGGAAGGACGGAAGAGACCCAGTACTTC,CASSQEGRTEETQYF
few,TRBV13,TRBJ1-2,-,TGTGCCAGCAGCTTTAATAAGGGAACTAACTATGGCTACACCTTC,CASSFNKGTNYGYTF
few,TRBV5-1,TRBJ2-7,-,TGCGCCAGCAGCTGGGCAGGAACCTACGAGCAGTACTTC,CASSWAGTYEQYF
-,TRBV28,TRBJ2-7,-,TGTGCCAGCAGCTCCGAGGGGGGCGCCTACGAGCAGTACTTC,CASSSEGGAYEQYF
-,TRBV4-2,TRBJ2-3,-,TGTGCCAGCAGCCAAGGGGACTCCCTCCCCACAGATACGCAGTATTTT,CASSQGDSLPTDTQYF
-,TRBV24-1,TRBJ2-1,-,TGTGCCACCAGTGAACCGGGAGGCAGGGGTGGCAATGAACAGTTCTTC,CATSEPGGRGGNEQFF
-,TRBV20-1,TRBJ2-7,TRBD1,TGCAGTGCAAGTAGAACAGGGGGCATCTACGAGCAGTACTTC,CSASRTGGIYEQYF
-,TRBV15,TRBJ2-3,TRBD2,TGTGCCACCAGCAGAGAGCTAGCGGGGGGGATGGGAGATACGCAGTATTTT,CATSRELAGGMGDTQYF
few,TRBV4-3,TRBJ1-2,-,TGCGCCAGCAGCCAAGAACCGGGGGCGTATGGCTACACCTTC,CASSQEPGAYGYTF
-,TRBV6-1,TRBJ1-2,-,TGTGCCAGCAGTGAAGTTTTCGGGCAGAACTATGGCTACACCTTC,CASSEVFGQNYGYTF
-,TRBV7-9,TRBJ1-2,-,TGTGCCAGCAGCTTAGGCCTTGGGGGTACGGGTGGCTACACCTTC,CASSLGLGGTGGYTF
-,TRBV7-8,TRBJ2-3,-,TGTGCCAGCAGCTTAGTAGGGGGCTCTAGCGCAGATACGCAGTATTTT,CASSLVGGSSADTQYF
-,TRBV7-9,TRBJ2-1,TRBD2,TGTGCCAGCAGCCAGGCGGTGGCTAGCGGGGGGTCCTCCTACAATGAGCAGTTCTTC,CASSQAVASGGSSYNEQFF
few,TRBV27,TRBJ2-7,-,TGTGCCAGCAGTCGACAGCCCTGGGACGAGCAGTACTTC,CASSRQPWDEQYF
-,TRBV6-5,TRBJ2-5,-,TGTGCCAGCAGTTACTCGAACAGCCCAGAGACCCAGTACTTC,CASSYSNSPETQYF
few,TRBV7-9,TRBJ2-6,-,TGTGCCAGCAGCTTAGTAGTCGAGATTTTCTCTGGGGCCAACGTCCTGACTTTC,CASSLVVEIFSGANVLTF
-,TRBV4-1,TRBJ2-1,-,TGCGCCAGTAGCCAAGAATGGTACAATGAGCAGTTCTTC,CASSQEWYNEQFF
few,TRBV29-1,TRBJ1-2,-,TGCAGCGTTGAGGGGATTTCCTATGGCTACACCTTC,CSVEGISYGYTF
-,TRBV7-9,TRBJ1-5,-,TGTGCCAGCAGCTTAGCATCGGCCCGTCAGCCCCAGCATTTT,CASSLASARQPQHF
few,TRBV4-2,TRBJ1-2,TRBD1,TGTGCCAGCAGCCAAGATCGGACAGGGGATGGCTACACCTTC,CASSQDRTGDGYTF
-,TRBV2,TRBJ2-1,TRBD2,TGTGCCAGCAGTGGACTAGCGGGAAATTACGAGTTCTTC,CASSGLAGNYEFF
many,TRBV7-9,TRBJ2-1,-,TGTGCCAGCAGCTTAGAGGCCGGTGAGCAGTTCTTC,CASSLEAGEQFF
once,TRBV28,TRBJ1-5,TRBD1,TGTGCCAGCAGTTTGGGACAGTTCGATCAGCCCCAGCATTTT,CASSLGQFDQPQHF
few,TRBV7-9,TRBJ1-2,-,TGTGCCAGCAGCCGCCCGATAGACAGAGGCGTTAACTATGGCTACACCTTC,CASSRPIDRGVNYGYTF
-,TRBV6-2/TRBV6-3,TRBJ2-1,-,TGTGCCAGCAGGAACCTGAAGCGTCATCAGTTCTTC,CASRNLKRHQFF
once,TRBV6-2/TRBV6-3,TRBJ2-2,TRBD1,TGTGCCAGCCGGGGACAGAGGAACACCGGGGAGCTGTTTTTT,CASRGQRNTGELFF
few,TRBV6-5,TRBJ2-1,-,TGTGCCAGCAGTTACGGCAGCCACAATGAGCAGTTCTTC,CASSYGSHNEQFF
-,TRBV5-1,TRBJ1-5,TRBD1,TGCGCCAGCAGCCCACGGACAGGGGCCACCAACAATCAGCCCCAGCATTTT,CASSPRTGATNNQPQHF
-,TRBV29-1,TRBJ2-1,-,TGCAGCGGTCGAGGGAACTCCTACAATGAGCAGTTCTTC,CSGRGNSYNEQFF